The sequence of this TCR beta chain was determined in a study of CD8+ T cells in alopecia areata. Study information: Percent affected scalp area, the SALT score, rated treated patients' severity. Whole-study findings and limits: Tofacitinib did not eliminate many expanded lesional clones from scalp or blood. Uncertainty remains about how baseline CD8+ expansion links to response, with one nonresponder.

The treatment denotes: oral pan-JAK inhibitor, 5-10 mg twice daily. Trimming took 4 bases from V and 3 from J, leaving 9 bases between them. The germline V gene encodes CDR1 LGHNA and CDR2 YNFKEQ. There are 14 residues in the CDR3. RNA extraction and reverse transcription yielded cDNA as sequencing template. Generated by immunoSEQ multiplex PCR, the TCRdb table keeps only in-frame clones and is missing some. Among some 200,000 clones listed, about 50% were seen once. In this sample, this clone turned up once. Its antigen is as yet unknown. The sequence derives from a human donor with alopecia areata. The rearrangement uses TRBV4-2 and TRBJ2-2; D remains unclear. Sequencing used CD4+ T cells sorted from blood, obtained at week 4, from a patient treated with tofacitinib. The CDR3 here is CASSPQGYTGELFF. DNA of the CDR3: TGTGCCAGCAGCCCCCAAGGGTACACCGGGGAGCTGTTTTTT.